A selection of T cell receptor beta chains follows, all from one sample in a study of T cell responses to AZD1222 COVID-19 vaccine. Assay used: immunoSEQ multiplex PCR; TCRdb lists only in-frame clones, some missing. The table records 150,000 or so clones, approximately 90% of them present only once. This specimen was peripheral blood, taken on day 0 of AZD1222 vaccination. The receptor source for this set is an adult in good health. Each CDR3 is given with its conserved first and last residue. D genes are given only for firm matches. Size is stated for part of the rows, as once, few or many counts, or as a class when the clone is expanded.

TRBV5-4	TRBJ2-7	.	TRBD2	CASSTKGGLYEQYF	TGTGCCAGCAGTACCAAGGGAGGGCTCTACGAGCAGTACTTC
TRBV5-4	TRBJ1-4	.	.	CASSARGAATNEKLFF	TGTGCCAGCAGCGCCAGGGGCGCTGCAACTAATGAAAAACTGTTTTTT
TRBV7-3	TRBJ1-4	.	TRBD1	CASSSTGDRTNEKLFF	TGTGCCAGCAGCTCCACAGGGGACAGGACTAATGAAAAACTGTTTTTT
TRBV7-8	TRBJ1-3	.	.	CASSATDTIYF	TGTGCCAGTAGCGCGACGGACACCATATATTTT
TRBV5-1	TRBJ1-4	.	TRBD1	CASRRTGKSNEKLFF	TGCGCCAGCAGGCGGACAGGGAAGAGTAATGAAAAACTGTTTTTT
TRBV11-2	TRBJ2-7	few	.	CASSLEGGGVISYEQYF	TGTGCCAGCAGCTTAGAGGGGGGAGGCGTGATCTCCTACGAGCAGTACTTC
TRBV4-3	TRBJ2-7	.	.	CASSQEEGTGSYEQYF	TGCGCCAGCAGCCAAGAAGAGGGGACTGGCTCCTACGAGCAGTACTTC
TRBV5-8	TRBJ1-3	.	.	CASSKASSGNTIYF	TGTGCCAGCAGTAAGGCGAGCTCTGGAAACACCATATATTTT
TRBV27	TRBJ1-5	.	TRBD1	CASSQSGQGMIQPQHF	TGTGCCAGCAGTCAATCTGGACAGGGAATGATTCAGCCCCAGCATTTT
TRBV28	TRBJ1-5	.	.	CASSPPGPHQPQHF	TGTGCCAGCAGTCCCCCGGGCCCCCATCAGCCCCAGCATTTT
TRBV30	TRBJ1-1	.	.	CAWSVLEGEAFF	TGTGCCTGGAGTGTACTAGAAGGTGAAGCTTTCTTT
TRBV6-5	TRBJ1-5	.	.	CASRTGTRNQPQHF	TGTGCCAGCAGAACCGGGACACGGAATCAGCCCCAGCATTTT
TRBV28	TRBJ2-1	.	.	CASMTAYTYNEQFF	TGTGCCAGCATGACGGCGTACACCTACAATGAGCAGTTCTTC
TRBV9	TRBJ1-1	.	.	CASSVSENTEAFF	TGTGCCAGCAGCGTTTCAGAGAACACTGAAGCTTTCTTT
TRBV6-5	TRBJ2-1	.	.	CASSYSGRIGEQFF	TGTGCCAGCAGTTACTCGGGGAGGATCGGTGAGCAGTTCTTC
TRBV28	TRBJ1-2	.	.	CASSLLRGPGYTF	TGTGCCAGCAGTTTACTGAGGGGCCCAGGCTACACCTTC
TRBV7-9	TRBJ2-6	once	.	CASSLDTGPGANVLTF	TGTGCCAGCAGCTTAGATACAGGACCTGGGGCCAACGTCCTGACTTTC
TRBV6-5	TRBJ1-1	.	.	CASSYEGSNTEAFF	TGTGCCAGCAGTTACGAGGGATCGAACACTGAAGCTTTCTTT
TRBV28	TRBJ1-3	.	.	CASSLARAGNTIYF	TGTGCCAGCAGTTTGGCACGAGCTGGAAACACCATATATTTT
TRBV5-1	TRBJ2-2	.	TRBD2	CASSFGRAVGELFF	TGCGCCAGCAGCTTTGGGAGGGCCGTCGGGGAGCTGTTTTTT
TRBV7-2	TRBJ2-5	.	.	CASSLRPKQETQYF	TGTGCCAGCAGCTTAAGGCCAAAACAAGAGACCCAGTACTTC
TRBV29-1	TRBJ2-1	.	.	CSVLGLMLNEQFF	TGCAGCGTTCTGGGGTTAATGTTGAATGAGCAGTTCTTC
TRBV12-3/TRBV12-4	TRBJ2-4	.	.	CASSFTTENIQYF	TGTGCCAGCAGTTTTACTACAGAAAACATTCAGTACTTC
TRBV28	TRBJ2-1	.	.	CASEGGGGSYNEQFF	TGTGCCAGCGAAGGGGGAGGGGGATCCTACAATGAGCAGTTCTTC
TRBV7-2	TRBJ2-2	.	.	CASSPRWGGAGGTGELFF	TGTGCCAGCAGCCCCCGGTGGGGGGGGGCCGGGGGCACCGGGGAGCTGTTTTTT
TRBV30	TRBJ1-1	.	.	CAWSGWEAFF	TGTGCCTGGAGTGGTTGGGAAGCTTTCTTT
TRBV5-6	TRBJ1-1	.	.	CASSFASQEAFF	TGTGCCAGCAGCTTTGCCTCTCAGGAAGCTTTCTTT
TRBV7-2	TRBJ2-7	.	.	CASSLPEVYEQYF	TGTGCCAGCAGCTTGCCGGAAGTTTACGAGCAGTACTTC
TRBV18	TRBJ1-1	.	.	CASAPDGGNTEAFF	TGTGCCAGCGCGCCAGACGGAGGGAACACTGAAGCTTTCTTT
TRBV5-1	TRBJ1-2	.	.	CASSFNTGENGYTF	TGCGCCAGCAGCTTTAACACCGGTGAGAATGGCTACACCTTC
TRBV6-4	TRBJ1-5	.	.	CASSAAYSNQPQHF	TGTGCCAGCAGTGCTGCTTATAGCAATCAGCCCCAGCATTTT
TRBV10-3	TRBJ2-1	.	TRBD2	CAIVAAGGPYNEQFF	TGTGCCATCGTCGCGGCGGGAGGGCCTTACAATGAGCAGTTCTTC
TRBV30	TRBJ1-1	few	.	CAWSQRTEAFF	TGTGCCTGGAGTCAGAGGACAGAAGCTTTCTTT
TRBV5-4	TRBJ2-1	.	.	CASAHGRSGEQFF	TGTGCCAGCGCCCACGGGCGGTCCGGTGAGCAGTTCTTC
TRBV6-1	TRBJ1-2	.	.	CASSDGTDVFGYTF	TGTGCCAGCAGTGACGGGACGGACGTCTTTGGCTACACCTTC
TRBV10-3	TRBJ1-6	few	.	CATRGGSSYNSPLHF	TGTGCCACCCGTGGGGGAAGCTCCTATAATTCACCCCTCCACTTT
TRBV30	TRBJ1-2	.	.	CAWTPQTGVGYTF	TGTGCCTGGACCCCCCAGACAGGCGTTGGCTACACCTTC
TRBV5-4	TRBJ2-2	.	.	CASRSHRGGTGELFF	TGTGCCAGCAGATCCCACAGGGGGGGGACCGGGGAGCTGTTTTTT
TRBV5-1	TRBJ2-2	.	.	CASSLVQGWAGELFF	TGCGCCAGCAGCTTGGTGCAGGGGTGGGCCGGGGAGCTGTTTTTT
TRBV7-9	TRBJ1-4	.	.	CASSSSRGGEKLFF	TGTGCCAGCAGCTCGTCACGGGGAGGGGAAAAACTGTTTTTT
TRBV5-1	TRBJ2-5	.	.	CASSMTGAKETQYF	TGCGCCAGCAGCATGACAGGTGCGAAAGAGACCCAGTACTTC
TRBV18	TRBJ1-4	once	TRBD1	CASSPGTGGAVAPNEKLFF	TGTGCCAGCTCACCAGGTACAGGGGGCGCGGTGGCTCCTAATGAAAAACTGTTTTTT
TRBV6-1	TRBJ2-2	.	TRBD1	CASSESIGQGANGELFF	TGTGCCAGCAGTGAATCGATAGGCCAGGGGGCAAACGGGGAGCTGTTTTTT
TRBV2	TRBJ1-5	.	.	CASSVSGVAQPQHF	TGTGCCAGCAGCGTATCAGGGGTGGCTCAGCCCCAGCATTTT
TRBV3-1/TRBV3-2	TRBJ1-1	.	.	CASSQERRGMNTEAFF	TGTGCCAGCAGCCAAGAACGACGGGGTATGAACACTGAAGCTTTCTTT
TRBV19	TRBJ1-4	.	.	CASSNEGTGDEKLFF	TGTGCCAGTAGCAATGAGGGTACGGGGGATGAAAAACTGTTTTTT
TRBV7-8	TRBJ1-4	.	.	CASSLRRVSNEKLFF	TGTGCCAGCAGCTTACGCCGGGTCTCTAATGAAAAACTGTTTTTT
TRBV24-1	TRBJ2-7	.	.	CATSARGRYEQYF	TGTGCCACCAGCGCCAGGGGCCGTTACGAGCAGTACTTC
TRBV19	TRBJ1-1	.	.	CASSQGWGTEAFF	TGTGCCAGTTCCCAGGGCTGGGGCACTGAAGCTTTCTTT
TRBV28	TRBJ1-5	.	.	CASSPIRAAFEPFNQPQHF	TGTGCCAGCAGTCCTATAAGGGCCGCGTTTGAGCCTTTTAATCAGCCCCAGCATTTT
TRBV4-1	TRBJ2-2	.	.	CASSHPGRQENTGELFF	TGCGCCAGCAGCCATCCCGGCAGACAGGAGAACACCGGGGAGCTGTTTTTT
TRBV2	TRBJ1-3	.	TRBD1	CASRITGGSGNTIYF	TGTGCCAGCAGGATTACAGGGGGCTCTGGAAACACCATATATTTT